The clone carrying this TCR beta chain was counted between two and nine times. Its target is not known. The data were taken from a study of T cell repertoires in cytomegalovirus infection. Points from the study as a whole: CMV-specific HLA-C-restricted TCR beta clonotypes dominated the ex vivo response.

Each CDR3 protein gets one entry after TCRdb re-called the reads with MiXCR. The sample lists roughly 180,000 distinct CDR3 sequences; 17% were seen once. From germline, CDR1 is MGHRA and CDR2 YSYEKL. The CDR3 has 17 amino acids. The ends lost 4 bases at V and 0 bases at J; junction bases unmatched: 5. The sequence was collected from a human donor in good health (CMV status not recorded). Some clones in this sample may be carry-over from other donors' samples. The chain carries TRBV4-1 and TRBJ2-7, with 14 bases matching TRBD2. Material for sequencing was CD8+ T cells from PBMCs. The CDR3 coding sequence is TGCGCCAGCAGCCCAGGACTAGCGGGGGGATACTCCTACGAGCAGTACTTC. It translates to CASSPGLAGGYSYEQYF.